This T cell receptor (beta chain) was observed in a study of blood T cell repertoires in COVID-19. Repertoires were generated with immunoSEQ multiplex PCR, while TCRdb's copy carries only in-frame clones and drops some. This table holds about 140,000 clones, 88% found once. Sequenced input: peripheral blood. This receptor was identified in a man aged 65 to 79 with acute or convalescent COVID-19.

This chain's CDR3 is CASSEEQGPTDTQYF. CDR3 bases: TGTGCCAGCAGTGAAGAACAGGGGCCCACAGATACGCAGTATTTT. The chain is built from TRBV2 and TRBJ2-3, with 7 bases matching TRBD1. Germline-derived CDR1 and CDR2 are SNHLY and FYNNEI. V shed 1 base and J 2 bases; nucleotides not matched to a gene: 3. The CDR3 contains 15 residues.